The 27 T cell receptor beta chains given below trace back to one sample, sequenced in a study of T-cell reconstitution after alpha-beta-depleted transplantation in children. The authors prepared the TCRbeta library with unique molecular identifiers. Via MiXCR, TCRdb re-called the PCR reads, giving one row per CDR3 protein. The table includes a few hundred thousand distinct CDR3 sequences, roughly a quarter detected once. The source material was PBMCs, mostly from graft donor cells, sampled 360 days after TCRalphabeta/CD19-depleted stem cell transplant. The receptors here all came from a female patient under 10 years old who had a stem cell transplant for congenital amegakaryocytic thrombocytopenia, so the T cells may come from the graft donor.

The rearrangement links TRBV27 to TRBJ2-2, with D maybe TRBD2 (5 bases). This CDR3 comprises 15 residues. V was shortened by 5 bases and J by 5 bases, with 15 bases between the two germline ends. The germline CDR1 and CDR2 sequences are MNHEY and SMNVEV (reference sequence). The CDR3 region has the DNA TGTGCCAGCAGTGAAACTAGGCTAGGGACCGGGGAGCTGTTTTTT. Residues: CASSETRLGTGELFF.

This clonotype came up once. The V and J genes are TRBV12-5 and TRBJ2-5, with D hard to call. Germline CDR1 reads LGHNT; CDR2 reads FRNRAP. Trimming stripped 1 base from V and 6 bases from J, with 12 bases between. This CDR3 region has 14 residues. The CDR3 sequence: CASGLGPVGKTQYF. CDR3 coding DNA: TGTGCTAGTGGTTTGGGTCCGGTGGGAAAGACCCAGTACTTC.

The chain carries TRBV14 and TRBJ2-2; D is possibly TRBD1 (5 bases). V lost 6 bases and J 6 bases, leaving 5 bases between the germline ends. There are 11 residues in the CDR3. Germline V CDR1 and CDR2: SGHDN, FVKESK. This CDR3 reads CASRGPGELFF. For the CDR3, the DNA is TGTGCCAGCAGGGGGCCCGGGGAGCTGTTTTTT.

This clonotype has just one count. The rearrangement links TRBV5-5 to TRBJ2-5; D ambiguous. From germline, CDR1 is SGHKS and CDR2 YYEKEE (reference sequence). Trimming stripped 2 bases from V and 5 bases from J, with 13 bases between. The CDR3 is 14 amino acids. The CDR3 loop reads CASSFGSLGETQYF. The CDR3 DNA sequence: TGTGCCAGCAGCTTCGGCAGTCTTGGGGAGACCCAGTACTTC.

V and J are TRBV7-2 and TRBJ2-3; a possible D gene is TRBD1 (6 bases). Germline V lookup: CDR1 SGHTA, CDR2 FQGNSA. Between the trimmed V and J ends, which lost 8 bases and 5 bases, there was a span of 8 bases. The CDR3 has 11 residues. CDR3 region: CASGTIDTQYF. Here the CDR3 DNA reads TGTGCCAGCGGGACAATAGATACGCAGTATTTT.

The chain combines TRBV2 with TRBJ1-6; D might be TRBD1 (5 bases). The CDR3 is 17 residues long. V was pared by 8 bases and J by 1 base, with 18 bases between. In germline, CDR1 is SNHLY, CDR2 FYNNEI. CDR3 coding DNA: TGTGCCAGCTCTGCGGACACCTTAAGATCCTATAATTCACCCCTCCACTTT. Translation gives CASSADTLRSYNSPLHF.

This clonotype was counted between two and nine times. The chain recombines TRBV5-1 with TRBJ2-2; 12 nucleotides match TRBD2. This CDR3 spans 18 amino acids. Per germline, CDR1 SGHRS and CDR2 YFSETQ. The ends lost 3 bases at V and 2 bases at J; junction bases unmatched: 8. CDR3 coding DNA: TGCGCCAGCAGCTCCCGAACTAGCGGGAGGTATAACACCGGGGAGCTGTTTTTT. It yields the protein CASSSRTSGRYNTGELFF.

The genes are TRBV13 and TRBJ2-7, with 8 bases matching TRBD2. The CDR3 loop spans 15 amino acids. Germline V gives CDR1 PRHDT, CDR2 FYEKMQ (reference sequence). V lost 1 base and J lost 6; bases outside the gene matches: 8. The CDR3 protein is CASSLESAGESEQYF. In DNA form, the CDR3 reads TGTGCCAGCAGCTTAGAGTCAGCGGGAGAATCCGAGCAGTACTTC.

The CDR3 reads CATSREPVNIQYF. The DNA for the CDR3 is TGTGCCACCAGCAGAGAGCCCGTTAACATTCAGTACTTC. The V and J genes are TRBV15 and TRBJ2-4; D is unresolved. CDR3 length: 13 residues. V lost 0 bases and J lost 7, with 7 bases in between. Germline V gene lookup returns CDR1 LNHNV and CDR2 YYDKDF (reference sequence).

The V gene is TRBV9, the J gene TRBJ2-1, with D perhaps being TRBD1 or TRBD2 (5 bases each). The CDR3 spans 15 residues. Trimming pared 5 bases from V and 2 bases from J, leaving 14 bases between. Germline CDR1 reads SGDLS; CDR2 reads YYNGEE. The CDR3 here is CASSARDHTYNEQFF. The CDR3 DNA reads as TGTGCCAGCAGTGCCCGGGACCACACCTACAATGAGCAGTTCTTC.

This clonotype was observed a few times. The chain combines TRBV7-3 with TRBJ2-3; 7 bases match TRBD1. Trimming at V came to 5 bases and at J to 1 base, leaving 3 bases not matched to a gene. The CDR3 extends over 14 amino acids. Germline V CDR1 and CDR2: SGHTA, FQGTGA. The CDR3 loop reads CASSLGTGTDTQYF. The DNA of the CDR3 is TGTGCCAGCAGCCTTGGGACAGGCACAGATACGCAGTATTTT. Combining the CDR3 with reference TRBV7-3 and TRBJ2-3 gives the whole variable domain GAGVSQTPSNKVTEKGKYVELRCDPISGHTALYWYRQSLGQGPEFLIYFQGTGAADDSGLPNDRFFAVRPEGSVSTLKIQRTERGDSAVYLCASSLGTGTDTQYFGPGTRLTVL.

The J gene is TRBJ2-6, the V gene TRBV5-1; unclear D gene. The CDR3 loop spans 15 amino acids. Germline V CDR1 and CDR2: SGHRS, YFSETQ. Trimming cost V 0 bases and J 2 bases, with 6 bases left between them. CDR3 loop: CASSLAGPGANVLTF. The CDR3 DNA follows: TGCGCCAGCAGCTTGGCTGGGCCTGGGGCCAACGTCCTGACTTTC.

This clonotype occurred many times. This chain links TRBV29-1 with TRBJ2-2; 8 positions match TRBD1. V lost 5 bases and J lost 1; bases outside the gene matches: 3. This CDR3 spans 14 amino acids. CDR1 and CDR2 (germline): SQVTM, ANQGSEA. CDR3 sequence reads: CSVPQGGNTGELFF. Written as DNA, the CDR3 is TGCAGCGTTCCACAGGGGGGGAACACCGGGGAGCTGTTTTTT.

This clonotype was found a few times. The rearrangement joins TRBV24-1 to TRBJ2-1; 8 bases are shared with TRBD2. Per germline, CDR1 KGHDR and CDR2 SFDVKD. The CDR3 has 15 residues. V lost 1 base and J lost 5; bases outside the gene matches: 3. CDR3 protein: CATSDFGRAHNEQFF. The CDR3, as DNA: TGTGCCACCAGTGATTTCGGGAGGGCCCACAATGAGCAGTTCTTC.

The CDR3 protein is CASSPRNAYGAGANVLTF. The DNA for the CDR3 is TGTGCCAGCTCACCGCGGAACGCTTACGGAGCTGGGGCCAACGTCCTGACTTTC. The V call is TRBV18, the J call TRBJ2-6; D remains unclear. CDR1 is KGHSH, CDR2 LQKENI, per germline. V was trimmed by 3 bases and J by 2 bases, leaving 17 bases between them. The CDR3 contains 18 residues.

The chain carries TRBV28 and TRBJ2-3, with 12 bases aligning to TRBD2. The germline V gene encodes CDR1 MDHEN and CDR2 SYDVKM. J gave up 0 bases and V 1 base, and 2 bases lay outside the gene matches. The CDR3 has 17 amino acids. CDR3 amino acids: CASSLSSGGDSTDTQYF. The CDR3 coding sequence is TGTGCCAGCAGTTTATCTAGCGGGGGGGATAGCACAGATACGCAGTATTTT.

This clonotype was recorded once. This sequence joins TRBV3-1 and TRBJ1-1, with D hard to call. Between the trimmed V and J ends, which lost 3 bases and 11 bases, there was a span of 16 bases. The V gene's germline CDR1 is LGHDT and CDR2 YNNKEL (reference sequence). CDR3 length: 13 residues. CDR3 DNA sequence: TGTGCCAGCAGCCAGATGGGTCCCGAGAAGGCTTTCTTT. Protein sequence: CASSQMGPEKAFF.

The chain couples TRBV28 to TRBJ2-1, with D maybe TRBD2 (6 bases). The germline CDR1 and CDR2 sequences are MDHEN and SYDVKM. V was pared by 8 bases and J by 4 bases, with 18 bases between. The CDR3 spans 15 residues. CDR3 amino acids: CASGLPNIGYNEQFF. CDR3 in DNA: TGTGCCAGCGGACTACCCAATATAGGTTACAATGAGCAGTTCTTC.

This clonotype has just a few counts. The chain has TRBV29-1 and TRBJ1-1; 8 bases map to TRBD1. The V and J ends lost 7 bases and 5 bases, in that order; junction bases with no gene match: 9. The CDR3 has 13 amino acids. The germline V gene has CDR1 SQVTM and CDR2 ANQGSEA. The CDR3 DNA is TGCAGCGGCGGACAGGGATCGGGGACTGAAGCTTTCTTT. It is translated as CSGGQGSGTEAFF.

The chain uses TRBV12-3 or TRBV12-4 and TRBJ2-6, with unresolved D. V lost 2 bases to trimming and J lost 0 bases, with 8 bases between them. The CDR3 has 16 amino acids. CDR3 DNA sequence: TGTGCCAGCAGTTTACATGGAGACTCTGGGGCCAACGTCCTGACTTTC. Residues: CASSLHGDSGANVLTF.

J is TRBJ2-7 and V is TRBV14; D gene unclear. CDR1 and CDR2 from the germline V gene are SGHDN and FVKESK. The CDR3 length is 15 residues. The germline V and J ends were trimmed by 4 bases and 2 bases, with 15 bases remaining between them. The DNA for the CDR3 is TGTGCCAGCAGCCCCGACTCGGGTGAGACCTACGAGCAGTACTTC. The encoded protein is CASSPDSGETYEQYF. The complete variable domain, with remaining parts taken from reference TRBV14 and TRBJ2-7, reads EAGVTQFPSHSVIEKGQTVTLRCDPISGHDNLYWYRRVMGKEIKFLLHFVKESKQDESGMPNNRFLAERTGGTYSTLKVQPAELEDSGVYFCASSPDSGETYEQYFGPGTRLTVT.

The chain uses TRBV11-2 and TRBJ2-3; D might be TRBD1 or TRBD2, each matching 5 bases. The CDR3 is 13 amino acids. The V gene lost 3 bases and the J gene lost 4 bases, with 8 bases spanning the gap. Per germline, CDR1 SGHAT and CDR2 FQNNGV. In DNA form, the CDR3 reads TGTGCCAGCAGCTTCCCGGGGCCAGATACGCAGTATTTT. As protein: CASSFPGPDTQYF.

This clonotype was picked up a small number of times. CDR3 sequence reads: CSVIGLAGTEAFF. The CDR3 DNA follows: TGCAGCGTTATAGGCCTAGCGGGGACTGAAGCTTTCTTT. The chain recombines TRBV29-1 with TRBJ1-1; D uncertain. With 5 bases removed from V and 5 bases from J, the gap between germline ends came to 15 bases. The CDR3 contains 13 residues. Germline V lookup: CDR1 SQVTM, CDR2 ANQGSEA.

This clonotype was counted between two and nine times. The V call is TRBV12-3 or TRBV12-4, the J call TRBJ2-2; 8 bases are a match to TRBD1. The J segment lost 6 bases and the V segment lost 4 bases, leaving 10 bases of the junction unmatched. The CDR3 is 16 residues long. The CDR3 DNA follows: TGTGCCAGCAGTTACCCCCTGACAGGGGTCCCCGGGGAGCTGTTTTTT. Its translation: CASSYPLTGVPGELFF.

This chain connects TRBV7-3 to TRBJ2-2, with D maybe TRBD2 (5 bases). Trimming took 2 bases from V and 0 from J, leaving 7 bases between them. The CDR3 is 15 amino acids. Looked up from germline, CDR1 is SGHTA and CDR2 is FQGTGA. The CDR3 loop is CASSLHGTNTGELFF. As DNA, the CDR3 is TGTGCCAGCAGCTTACACGGGACGAACACCGGGGAGCTGTTTTTT.

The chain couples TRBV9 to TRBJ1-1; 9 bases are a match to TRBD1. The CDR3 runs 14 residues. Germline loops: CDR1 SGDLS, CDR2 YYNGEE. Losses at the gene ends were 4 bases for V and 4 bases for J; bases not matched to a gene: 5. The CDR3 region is CASSYQTGGTEAFF. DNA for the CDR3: TGTGCCAGCAGCTACCAGACAGGGGGCACTGAAGCTTTCTTT.

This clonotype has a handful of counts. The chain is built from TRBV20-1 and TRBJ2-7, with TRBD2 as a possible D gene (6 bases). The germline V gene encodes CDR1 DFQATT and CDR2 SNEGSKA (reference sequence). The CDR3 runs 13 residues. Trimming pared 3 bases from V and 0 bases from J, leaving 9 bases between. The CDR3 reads CSASGTVSYEQYF. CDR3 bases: TGCAGTGCTAGTGGGACTGTCTCCTACGAGCAGTACTTC.